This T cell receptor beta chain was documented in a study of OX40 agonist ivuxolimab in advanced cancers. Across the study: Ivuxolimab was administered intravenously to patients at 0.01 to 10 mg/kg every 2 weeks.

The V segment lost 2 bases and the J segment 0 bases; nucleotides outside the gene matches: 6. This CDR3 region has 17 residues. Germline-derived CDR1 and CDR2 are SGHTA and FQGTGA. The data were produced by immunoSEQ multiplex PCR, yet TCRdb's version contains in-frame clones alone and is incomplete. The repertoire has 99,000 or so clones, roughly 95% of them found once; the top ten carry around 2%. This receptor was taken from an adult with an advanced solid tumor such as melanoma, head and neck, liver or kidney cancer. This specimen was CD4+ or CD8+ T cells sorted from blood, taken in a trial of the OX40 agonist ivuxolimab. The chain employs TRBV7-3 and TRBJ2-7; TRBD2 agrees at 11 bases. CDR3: CASSLSSGTSGSYEQYF. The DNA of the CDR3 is TGTGCCAGCAGCTTATCGTCCGGGACTAGCGGCTCCTACGAGCAGTACTTC.